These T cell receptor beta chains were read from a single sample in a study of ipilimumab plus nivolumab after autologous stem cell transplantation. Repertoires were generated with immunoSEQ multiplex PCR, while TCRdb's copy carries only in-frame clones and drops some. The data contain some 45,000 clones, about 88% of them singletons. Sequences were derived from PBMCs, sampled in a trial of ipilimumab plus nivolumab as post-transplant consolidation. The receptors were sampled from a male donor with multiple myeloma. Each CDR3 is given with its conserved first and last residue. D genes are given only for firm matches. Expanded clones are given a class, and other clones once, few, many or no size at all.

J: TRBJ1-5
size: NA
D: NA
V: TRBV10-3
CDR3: CAISQGYSNQPQHF
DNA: TGTGCCATCAGCCAGGGGTATAGCAATCAGCCCCAGCATTTT

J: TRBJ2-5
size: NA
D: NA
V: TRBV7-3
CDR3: CASSPGDGPRTQYF
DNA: TGTGCCAGCAGCCCCGGTGATGGGCCCAGGACCCAGTACTTC

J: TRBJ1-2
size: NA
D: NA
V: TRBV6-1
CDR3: CASSEVAVAGYTF
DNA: TGTGCCAGCAGTGAGGTGGCAGTTGCTGGCTACACCTTC

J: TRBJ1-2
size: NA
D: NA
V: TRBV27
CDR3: CASRLTGGYYGYTF
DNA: TGTGCCAGCAGGTTAACTGGTGGATACTATGGCTACACCTTC

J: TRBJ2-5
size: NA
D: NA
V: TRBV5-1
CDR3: CASSPQEETQYF
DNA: TGCGCCAGCAGCCCCCAGGAAGAGACCCAGTACTTC

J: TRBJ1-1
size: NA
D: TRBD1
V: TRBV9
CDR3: CASSETTGGNTEAFF
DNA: TGTGCCAGCAGCGAAACGACAGGGGGGAACACTGAAGCTTTCTTT

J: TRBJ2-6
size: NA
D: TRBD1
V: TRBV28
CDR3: CASRLTGGASGANVLTF
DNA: TGTGCCAGCAGGCTGACAGGGGGCGCCTCTGGGGCCAACGTCCTGACTTTC

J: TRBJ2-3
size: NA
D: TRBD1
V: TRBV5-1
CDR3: CASSPQTGEDTQYF
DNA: TGCGCCAGCAGCCCCCAGACAGGGGAAGATACGCAGTATTTT

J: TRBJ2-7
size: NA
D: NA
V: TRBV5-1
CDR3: CASSWGTGFSAEQYF
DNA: TGCGCCAGCAGCTGGGGCACAGGGTTTTCCGCCGAGCAGTACTTC

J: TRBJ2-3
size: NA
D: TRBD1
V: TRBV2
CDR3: CASSGGQGADTQYF
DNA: TGTGCCAGCTCAGGGGGACAGGGGGCAGATACGCAGTATTTT

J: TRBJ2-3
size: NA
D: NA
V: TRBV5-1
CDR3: CASSLGLGGKADTQYF
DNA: TGCGCCAGCAGCTTGGGACTAGGCGGGAAAGCAGATACGCAGTATTTT

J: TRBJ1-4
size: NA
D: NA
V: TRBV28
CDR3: CASSYESVNEKLFF
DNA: TGTGCCAGCAGTTATGAAAGCGTCAATGAAAAACTGTTTTTT

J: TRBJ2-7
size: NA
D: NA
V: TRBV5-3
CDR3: CARRSDPGRAEYEQYF
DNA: TGTGCCAGAAGGTCAGACCCGGGCCGGGCGGAGTACGAGCAGTACTTC

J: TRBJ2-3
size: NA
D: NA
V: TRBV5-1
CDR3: CASASGFLDTDTQYF
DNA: TGCGCCAGCGCGTCGGGGTTTCTGGACACAGATACGCAGTATTTT

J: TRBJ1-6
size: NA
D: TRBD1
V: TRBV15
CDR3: CATSRAWDSFNSPLHF
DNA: TGTGCCACCAGCAGAGCCTGGGACAGTTTCAATTCACCCCTCCACTTT

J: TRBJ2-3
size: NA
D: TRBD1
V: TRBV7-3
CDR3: CASSSLGTGSQYF
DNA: TGTGCCAGCAGCTCCCTGGGGACAGGGTCGCAGTATTTT

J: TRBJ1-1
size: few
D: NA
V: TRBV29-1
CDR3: CSVEVMNTEAFF
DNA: TGCAGCGTGGAAGTGATGAACACTGAAGCTTTCTTT

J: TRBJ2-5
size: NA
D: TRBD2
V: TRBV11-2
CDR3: CASSGLAGAQETQYF
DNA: TGTGCCAGCAGCGGACTAGCGGGAGCCCAAGAGACCCAGTACTTC

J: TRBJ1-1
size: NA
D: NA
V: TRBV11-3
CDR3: CASRMAGGTEAFF
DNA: TGTGCCAGCCGTATGGCCGGGGGGACTGAAGCTTTCTTT

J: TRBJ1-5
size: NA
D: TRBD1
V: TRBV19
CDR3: CASSTTGGGQPQHF
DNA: TGTGCCAGTAGTACGACAGGGGGGGGTCAGCCCCAGCATTTT